Shown below are 26 T cell receptor beta chains from a single sample sequenced in a study of regulatory dendritic cells for organ transplantation. No antigen is known for these receptors. Sorted subsets were CFSE-labeled and cultured approximately 5 days with allogeneic dendritic cells. Some clones are missing from TCRdb's copy, which holds only in-frame ones; the method was immunoSEQ multiplex PCR. This table has under 9,000 clones, approximately 67% appearing once. The sequencing input was memory CD4+ T cells from blood cultured with dendritic cells. As to subset: CD45RO+ memory T cells. The origin of the receptors is a human donor in good health.

This CDR3 reads CASSDSSRGTEAFF. The CDR3 DNA sequence: TGTGCCAGCAGTGACTCGAGCAGGGGCACTGAAGCTTTCTTT. V and J are TRBV6-4 and TRBJ1-1, with a tentative D call TRBD1 (6 bases). The CDR3 totals 14 residues. CDR1 is MRHNA, CDR2 SNTAGT, per germline. V dropped 0 bases and J dropped 4 bases, with 9 bases sitting between them.

The chain combines TRBV4-1 with TRBJ2-1; D gene ambiguous. Trimming pared 2 bases from V and 0 bases from J, leaving 2 bases between. The CDR3 loop spans 13 amino acids. The V gene's germline CDR1 is MGHRA and CDR2 YSYEKL. In DNA, the CDR3 is TGCGCCAGCAGCCAACTCTCCTACAATGAGCAGTTCTTC. It is translated as CASSQLSYNEQFF.

The chain carries TRBV10-3 and TRBJ1-3; a possible D gene is TRBD1 (5 bases). The V and J ends lost 2 bases and 2 bases respectively, with 16 bases between them. This CDR3 contains 17 residues. Germline lookup yields CDR1 ENHRY and CDR2 SYGVKD. The CDR3 coding sequence is TGTGCCATCAGTGAGAGAAGTGGCGGGGCCGCTGGAAACACCATATATTTT. Translated, it gives CAISERSGGAAGNTIYF.

The sample holds a few counts of this clone. The V call is TRBV4-1, the J call TRBJ2-3; TRBD1 might be the D (6 bases). The length of the CDR3 is 17 residues. Germline-derived CDR1 and CDR2 are MGHRA and YSYEKL. Deletions cut 1 base from V and 0 bases from J, with 14 bases between. The CDR3 loop is CASSQGPATGSTDTQYF. CDR3 DNA: TGCGCCAGCAGCCAAGGCCCCGCGACAGGTAGCACAGATACGCAGTATTTT.

The rearrangement uses TRBV7-2 and TRBJ2-5, with 9 bases that match TRBD1. With 6 bases clipped from V and 4 bases from J, the junction kept 15 bases outside the gene matches. The germline CDR1 and CDR2 sequences are SGHTA and FQGNSA. This CDR3 comprises 17 residues. CDR3 sequence: CASRHQGTGGTRETQYF. The CDR3 bases are TGTGCCAGCAGGCACCAAGGCACAGGGGGCACTCGAGAGACCCAGTACTTC.

Points on this clone: The junction departs from the called germline gene at one end, perhaps through a read error. The identical CDR3 is also encoded by other nucleotide sequences in the sample. This chain links TRBV18 with TRBJ2-5, with TRBD1 matching over 10 bases. Per the germline V gene, CDR1 is KGHSH and CDR2 is LQKENI. The CDR3 loop spans 14 amino acids. This CDR3 is CASSPRDRGETQYF. As DNA, the CDR3 is TGCGCCAGCTCACCACGGGACAGGGGAGAGACCCAGTACTTC.

The rearrangement uses TRBV14 and TRBJ1-3; D is uncertain. Looked up from germline, CDR1 is SGHDN and CDR2 is FVKESK. The CDR3 sequence is 15 residues long. V dropped 4 bases and J dropped 0 bases, with 10 bases sitting between them. This CDR3 reads CASSPRSNSGNTIYF. In DNA, the CDR3 is TGTGCCAGCAGCCCCCGGTCCAACTCTGGAAACACCATATATTTT.

This chain joins TRBV21-1 and TRBJ1-2; the listed D gene, TRBD1, was not tested against the DNA. TRBV21-1 is assigned pseudogene status. The CDR3 runs to 11 residues. The CDR3 region is CASSNQDSQYF. CDR3 nucleotides: TGTGCCAGCAGCAATCAAGACAGTCAATACTTC.

This chain links TRBV11-2 with TRBJ2-7; 7 nucleotides agree with TRBD1. Losses at the gene ends were 0 bases for V and 4 bases for J; bases not matched to a gene: 3. This CDR3 has 14 amino acids. Germline assignment: CDR1 SGHAT and CDR2 FQNNGV. The CDR3 DNA sequence: TGTGCCAGCAGCTTAGACGCCAGGGGGTACGAGCAGTACTTC. This sequence encodes CASSLDARGYEQYF.

The chain recombines TRBV11-2 with TRBJ1-5; D unresolved. The CDR3 runs to 15 residues. Between the trimmed V and J ends, which lost 5 bases and 0 bases, there was a span of 11 bases. CDR1 is SGHAT, CDR2 FQNNGV, per germline. CDR3 sequence reads: CASSVVAGSNQPQHF. The CDR3 DNA is TGTGCCAGCAGCGTAGTGGCGGGTAGCAATCAGCCCCAGCATTTT.

The V call is TRBV7-9, the J call TRBJ2-4, with D perhaps matching TRBD2 (5 bases). This CDR3 is built from 16 residues. V was cut by 6 bases and J by 2 bases, with 17 bases left in between. Germline values: CDR1 SEHNR, CDR2 FQNEAQ (reference sequence). The CDR3 reads CASSSRDGLSKNIQYF. CDR3 DNA: TGTGCCAGCAGTTCTCGGGATGGGCTATCCAAAAACATTCAGTACTTC.

V gene TRBV6-4 combines with J gene TRBJ2-4; weak D call: TRBD1 (5 bases). The CDR3 contains 16 residues. The germline CDR1 and CDR2 sequences are MRHNA and SNTAGT. V was trimmed by 11 bases and J by 1 base, leaving 21 bases between them. CDR3 nucleotide sequence: TGTGCCCGCCCCTCGGGCAGGGCCCTCGCCAAAAACATTCAGTACTTC. Protein sequence: CARPSGRALAKNIQYF.

The chain is built from TRBV7-2 and TRBJ2-7; 7 bases align to TRBD1. Germline loops: CDR1 SGHTA, CDR2 FQGNSA. Trimming cost V 1 base and J 5 bases; bases outside gene matches: 11. CDR3 length: 16 amino acids. DNA for the CDR3: TGTGCCAGCAGCTTAGGCCCGAGACAGGGTCAGAACGAGCAGTACTTC. Translated, it gives CASSLGPRQGQNEQYF.

V is TRBV28 and J is TRBJ2-3; 10 positions match TRBD1. Trimming took 7 bases from V and 1 from J; bases not matched to a gene: 5. The CDR3 runs to 15 residues. Germline CDR1 MDHEN, CDR2 SYDVKM. This chain's CDR3 is CASTIGTGGTDTQYF. CDR3 DNA sequence: TGTGCCAGCACCATCGGGACAGGGGGCACAGATACGCAGTATTTT. Based on the CDR3 plus reference TRBV28 and TRBJ2-3, the full variable domain is DVKVTQSSRYLVKRTGEKVFLECVQDMDHENMFWYRQDPGLGLRLIYFSYDVKMKEKGDIPEGYSVSREKKERFSLILESASTNQTSMYLCASTIGTGGTDTQYFGPGTRLTVL.

The DNA of the CDR3 is TGTGCCAGCTCACCTCGGGCAGGGACTAATGAAAAACTGTTTTTT. Its protein product is CASSPRAGTNEKLFF. The V call is TRBV18, the J call TRBJ1-4; D is perhaps TRBD1 (5 bases). Per germline, CDR1 KGHSH and CDR2 LQKENI. V was shortened by 3 bases and J by 2 bases, with 10 bases between the two germline ends. The CDR3 spans 15 residues.

V and J are TRBV5-6 and TRBJ2-1, with 11 bases identical to TRBD1. V lost 1 base and J lost 6; bases outside the gene matches: 6. The CDR3 spans 16 residues. In germline, CDR1 is SGHDT, CDR2 YYEEEE. DNA of the CDR3: TGTGCCAGCAGCTTGCGGGAGGACAGGGGGCGCAATGAGCAGTTCTTC. Amino acids: CASSLREDRGRNEQFF.

This clone showed up just a few times. The chain carries TRBV10-3 and TRBJ1-1, with 10 nucleotides matching TRBD1. Germline V gene data show CDR1 as ENHRY and CDR2 as SYGVKD. J gave up 3 bases and V 0 bases, and 1 base lay outside the gene matches. The CDR3 totals 15 residues. CDR3 region: CAISESDRGYTEAFF. The CDR3 DNA reads as TGTGCCATCAGTGAGTCGGACAGGGGGTACACTGAAGCTTTCTTT.

J is TRBJ2-3 and V is TRBV4-1; D is unresolved. The CDR3 consists of 14 residues. V was clipped by 0 bases and J by 5 bases, with 9 bases between them. Germline V gene lookup returns CDR1 MGHRA and CDR2 YSYEKL. The CDR3 reads CASSQDPAQDTQYF. CDR3 sequence (DNA): TGCGCCAGCAGCCAAGATCCAGCGCAAGATACGCAGTATTTT.

This clone was observed a handful of times. The V and J genes are TRBV6-5 and TRBJ1-6; 8 bases agree with TRBD1. With V trimmed by 2 bases and J by 8 bases, 2 bases remained unmatched. Germline loops: CDR1 MNHEY, CDR2 SVGAGI. The CDR3 covers 14 residues. The CDR3 region is CASSYETGDSPLHF. CDR3 DNA: TGTGCCAGCAGTTACGAGACAGGGGATTCACCCCTCCACTTT.

The CDR3 DNA reads TGCGCCAGCAGCACCGGACAGGTGAAGGGCGAGCAGTACTTC. Translation: CASSTGQVKGEQYF. The chain couples TRBV5-1 to TRBJ2-7, with 7 bases that match TRBD1. V was clipped by 4 bases and J by 6 bases; unmatched bases: 10. Germline V gives CDR1 SGHRS, CDR2 YFSETQ. CDR3 length: 14 amino acids. Together with reference TRBV5-1 and TRBJ2-7, the CDR3 gives the full variable domain: KAGVTQTPRYLIKTRGQQVTLSCSPISGHRSVSWYQQTPGQGLQFLFEYFSETQRNKGNFPGRFSGRQFSNSRSEMNVSTLELGDSALYLCASSTGQVKGEQYFGPGTRLTVT.

CDR3 nucleotides: TGTGCCAGCAGCTTCCTTACAGGGGGCAATGAGCAGTTCTTC. Protein sequence: CASSFLTGGNEQFF. The V and J genes are TRBV7-9 and TRBJ2-1; 8 bases fit TRBD1. Germline V gene data show CDR1 as SEHNR and CDR2 as FQNEAQ (reference sequence). Germline trimming cut 3 bases from V and 6 bases from J; bases unmatched to any gene: 4. This CDR3 is 14 amino acids long.

This clone turned up a few times. The chain recombines TRBV6-1 with TRBJ2-3, with D hard to call. CDR1 is MNHNS and CDR2 is SASEGT in the germline V gene. The CDR3 runs 14 residues. V was clipped by 3 bases and J by 7 bases, with 14 bases between them. The CDR3 region has the DNA TGTGCCAGCAGTGAGAAGACGTTGGGCTATACGCAGTATTTT. Amino acid sequence: CASSEKTLGYTQYF.

The chain joins TRBV6-5 to TRBJ2-7; 10 bases line up with TRBD1. Germline CDR1 is MNHEY and CDR2 is SVGAGI. The CDR3 consists of 14 residues. With 4 bases clipped from V and 2 bases from J, the junction kept 2 bases outside the gene matches. The CDR3 here is CASSWGQGTYEQYF. DNA for the CDR3: TGTGCCAGCAGTTGGGGACAGGGGACCTACGAGCAGTACTTC.

The chain recombines TRBV4-1 with TRBJ2-1; 13 positions match TRBD2. Germline V gives CDR1 MGHRA, CDR2 YSYEKL. CDR3 size: 16 residues. Trimming took 6 bases from V and 6 from J; bases not matched to a gene: 8. For the CDR3, the DNA is TGCGCCAGCAGACCCCGACTAGCGGGGGGAACCAATGAGCAGTTCTTC. Amino acids: CASRPRLAGGTNEQFF.

The J gene is TRBJ1-4, the V gene TRBV27; D is unclear. Germline loops: CDR1 MNHEY, CDR2 SMNVEV (reference sequence). The CDR3 is made up of 13 amino acids. V lost 8 bases and J lost 4, with 11 bases in between. CDR3 amino acids: CASPGSLNEKLFF. The CDR3 DNA is TGTGCCAGCCCGGGAAGCCTTAATGAAAAACTGTTTTTT.

The J gene is TRBJ1-6, the V gene TRBV11-2; 7 bases are a match to TRBD1. V gave up 5 bases and J gave up 7 bases; unmatched junction bases: 5. Germline values: CDR1 SGHAT, CDR2 FQNNGV. The length of the CDR3 is 14 residues. The CDR3 DNA follows: TGTGCCAGCAGCCCCGGGACAGAGAATTCACCCCTCCACTTT. Protein sequence: CASSPGTENSPLHF.